The present TCR beta chain was sequenced within a study of shared clonotypes between healthy human individuals. Looking at the study overall: CD8 memory received one plate per donor, CD8 naive two, CD4 memory three and CD4 naive three.

Ten or more counts support this clone. CDR3 size: 16 residues. The trim removed 3 bases at V and 5 bases at J, leaving 8 bases unmatched. Germline CDR1 reads MDHEN; CDR2 reads SYDVKM. Data came from immunoSEQ multiplex PCR; TCRdb stores just in-frame clones and leaves some out. Of about 660,000 clones in the sample, 74% were seen once. This receptor was identified in a woman aged 30 to 39 in good health. The rearrangement uses TRBV28 and TRBJ1-5; 9 bases match TRBD1. Sequenced sample: memory CD4+ T cells sorted from blood. Specified subset: CD45RA-negative fraction. CDR3 loop: CASSFRGQGVYQPQHF. The CDR3 nucleotides read TGTGCCAGCAGTTTCCGGGGACAGGGAGTTTATCAGCCCCAGCATTTT. The variable domain in full, with the rest retrieved from reference TRBV28 and TRBJ1-5, is DVKVTQSSRYLVKRTGEKVFLECVQDMDHENMFWYRQDPGLGLRLIYFSYDVKMKEKGDIPEGYSVSREKKERFSLILESASTNQTSMYLCASSFRGQGVYQPQHFGDGTRLSIL.